These T cell receptor beta chains were read from a single sample in a study of T cell responses to AZD1222 COVID-19 vaccine. Sequencing used immunoSEQ multiplex PCR; TCRdb keeps in-frame clones, though not all of them. The table includes around 150,000 clones, 80% to 95% detected once. Specimen: peripheral blood, collected 28 days after the second AZD1222 dose. The origin of the receptors is an adult who received the AZD1222 COVID-19 vaccine. The CDR3 runs from the conserved cysteine through the conserved F or W. The size entry is marked missing in some rows and otherwise reads once, few, many or a size class.

NA	TRBV7-8	TRBJ1-1	CASSQPRAIAYTEAFF
NA	TRBV28	TRBJ2-7	CASSPRVGHEQYF
NA	TRBV7-9	TRBJ1-6	CASSLAPASSYNSPLHF
NA	TRBV19	TRBJ1-2	CASSIVPGASYGYTF
NA	TRBV7-2	TRBJ2-5	CASTGPNQETQYF
NA	TRBV15	TRBJ2-1	CATSRDRAVLGSEQFF
once	TRBV9	TRBJ2-1	CASSEVPGEQFF
NA	TRBV9	TRBJ1-6	CASSVAVGQGGYNSPLHF
NA	TRBV10-3	TRBJ1-2	CAISEGDPRRYGYTF
NA	TRBV2	TRBJ1-2	CASSDWGRTYGYTF
NA	TRBV9	TRBJ2-2	CASSGQGTGELFF
NA	TRBV18	TRBJ2-3	CASSPHSTDTQYF
NA	TRBV6-2/TRBV6-3	TRBJ1-2	CASSYTGRSSGYTF
once	TRBV19	TRBJ2-2	CASGDRALTGELFF
NA	TRBV7-2	TRBJ1-2	CASSLRGAFYGYTF
NA	TRBV9	TRBJ2-3	CASSLLAGGASTTDTQYF
NA	TRBV27	TRBJ2-7	CASSFPRTTPSYEQYF
NA	TRBV9	TRBJ1-4	CASSWTGSNEKLFF
NA	TRBV28	TRBJ2-2	CASSPGTSGDAGELFF